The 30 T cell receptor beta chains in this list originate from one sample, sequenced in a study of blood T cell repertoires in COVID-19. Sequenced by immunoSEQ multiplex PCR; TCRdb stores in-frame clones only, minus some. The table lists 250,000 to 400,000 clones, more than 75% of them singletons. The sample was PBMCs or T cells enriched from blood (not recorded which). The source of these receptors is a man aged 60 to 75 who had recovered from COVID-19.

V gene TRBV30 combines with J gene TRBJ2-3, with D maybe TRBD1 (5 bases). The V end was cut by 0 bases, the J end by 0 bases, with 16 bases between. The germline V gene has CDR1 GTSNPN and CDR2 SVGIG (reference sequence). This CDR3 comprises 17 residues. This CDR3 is CAWSVSWGASSTDTQYF. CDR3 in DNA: TGTGCCTGGAGTGTATCCTGGGGCGCTTCTAGCACAGATACGCAGTATTTT. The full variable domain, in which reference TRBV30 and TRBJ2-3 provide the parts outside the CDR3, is SQTIHQWPATLVQPVGSPLSLECTVEGTSNPNLYWYRQAAGRGLQLLFYSVGIGQISSEVPQNLSASRPQDRQFILSSKKLLLSDSGFYLCAWSVSWGASSTDTQYFGPGTRLTVL.

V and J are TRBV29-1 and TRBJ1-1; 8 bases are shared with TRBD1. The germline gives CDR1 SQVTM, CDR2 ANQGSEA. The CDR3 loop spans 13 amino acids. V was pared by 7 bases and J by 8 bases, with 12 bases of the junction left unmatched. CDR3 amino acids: CSARGQGAKEAFF. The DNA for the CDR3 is TGCAGCGCCCGGGGGCAGGGGGCAAAAGAAGCTTTCTTT.

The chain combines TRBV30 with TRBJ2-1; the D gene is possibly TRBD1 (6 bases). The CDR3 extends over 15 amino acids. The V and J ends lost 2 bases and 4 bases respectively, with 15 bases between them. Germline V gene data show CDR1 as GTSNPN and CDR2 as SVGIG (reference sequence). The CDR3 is CAWSRVGGGYNEQFF. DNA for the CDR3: TGTGCCTGGAGTAGGGTAGGGGGTGGGTACAATGAGCAGTTCTTC.

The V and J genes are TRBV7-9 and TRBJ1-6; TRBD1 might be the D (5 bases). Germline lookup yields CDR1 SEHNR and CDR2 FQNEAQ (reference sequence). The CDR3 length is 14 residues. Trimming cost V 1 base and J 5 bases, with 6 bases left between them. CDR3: CASSLGGDNSPLHF. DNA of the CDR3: TGTGCCAGCAGCTTAGGGGGGGATAATTCACCCCTCCACTTT. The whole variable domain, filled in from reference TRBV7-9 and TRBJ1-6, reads DTGVSQNPRHKITKRGQNVTFRCDPISEHNRLYWYRQTLGQGPEFLTYFQNEAQLEKSRLLSDRFSAERPKGSFSTLEIQRTEQGDSAMYLCASSLGGDNSPLHFGNGTRLTVT.

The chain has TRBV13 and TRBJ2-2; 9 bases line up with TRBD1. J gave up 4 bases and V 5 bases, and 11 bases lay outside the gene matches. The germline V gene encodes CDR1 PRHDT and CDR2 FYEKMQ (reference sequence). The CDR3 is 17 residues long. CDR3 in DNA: TGTGCCAGCAGCATAAGGTGGGACAGGGTGTCCACCGGGGAGCTGTTTTTT. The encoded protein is CASSIRWDRVSTGELFF.

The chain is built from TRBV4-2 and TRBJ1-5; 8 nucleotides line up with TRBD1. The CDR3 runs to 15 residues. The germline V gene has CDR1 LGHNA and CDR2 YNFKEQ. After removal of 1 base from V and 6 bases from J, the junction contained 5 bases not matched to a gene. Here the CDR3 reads CASSQGDRGGQPQHF. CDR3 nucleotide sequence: TGTGCCAGCAGCCAAGGTGACAGGGGTGGTCAGCCCCAGCATTTT.

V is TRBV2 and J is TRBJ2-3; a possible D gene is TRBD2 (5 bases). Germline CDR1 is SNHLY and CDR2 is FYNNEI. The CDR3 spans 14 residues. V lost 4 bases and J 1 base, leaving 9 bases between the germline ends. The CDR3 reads CASSVMGGTDTQYF. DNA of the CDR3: TGTGCCAGCAGTGTCATGGGAGGCACAGATACGCAGTATTTT.

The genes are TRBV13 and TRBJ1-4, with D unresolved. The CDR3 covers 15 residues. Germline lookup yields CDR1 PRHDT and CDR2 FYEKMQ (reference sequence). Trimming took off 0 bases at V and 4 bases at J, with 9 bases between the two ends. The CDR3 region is CASSLGAGINEKLFF. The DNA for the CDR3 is TGTGCCAGCAGCTTAGGAGCGGGTATTAATGAAAAACTGTTTTTT.

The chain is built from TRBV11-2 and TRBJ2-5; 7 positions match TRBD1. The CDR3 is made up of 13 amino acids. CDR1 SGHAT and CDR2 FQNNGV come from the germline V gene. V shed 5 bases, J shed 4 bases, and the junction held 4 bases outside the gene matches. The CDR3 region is CASSPGTAETQYF. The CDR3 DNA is TGTGCCAGCAGCCCCGGGACAGCAGAGACCCAGTACTTC.

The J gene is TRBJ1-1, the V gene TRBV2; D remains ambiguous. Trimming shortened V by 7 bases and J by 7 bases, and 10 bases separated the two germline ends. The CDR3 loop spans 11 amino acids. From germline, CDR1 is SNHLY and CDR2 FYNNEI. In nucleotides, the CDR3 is TGTGCCAGCATATTCGAGATTGAAGCTTTCTTT. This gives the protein CASIFEIEAFF.

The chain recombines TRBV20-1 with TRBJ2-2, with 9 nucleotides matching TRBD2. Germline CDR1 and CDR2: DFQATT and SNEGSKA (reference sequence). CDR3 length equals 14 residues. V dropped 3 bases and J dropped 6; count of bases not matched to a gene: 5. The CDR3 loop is CSASVAGAPGELFF. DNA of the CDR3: TGCAGTGCTAGTGTAGCGGGAGCGCCCGGGGAGCTGTTTTTT.

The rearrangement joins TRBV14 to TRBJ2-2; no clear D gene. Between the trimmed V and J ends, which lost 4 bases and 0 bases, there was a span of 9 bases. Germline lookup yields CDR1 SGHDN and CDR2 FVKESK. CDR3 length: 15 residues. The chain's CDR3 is CASSPRSANTGELFF. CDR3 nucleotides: TGTGCCAGCAGCCCCCGGTCGGCGAACACCGGGGAGCTGTTTTTT.

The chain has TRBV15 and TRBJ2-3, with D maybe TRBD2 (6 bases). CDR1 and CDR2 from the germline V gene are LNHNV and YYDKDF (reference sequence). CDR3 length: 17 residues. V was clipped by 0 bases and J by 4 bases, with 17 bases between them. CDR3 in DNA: TGTGCCACCAGCAGAGATTTGGGGGGACGTAGCGCAGATACGCAGTATTTT. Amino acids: CATSRDLGGRSADTQYF.

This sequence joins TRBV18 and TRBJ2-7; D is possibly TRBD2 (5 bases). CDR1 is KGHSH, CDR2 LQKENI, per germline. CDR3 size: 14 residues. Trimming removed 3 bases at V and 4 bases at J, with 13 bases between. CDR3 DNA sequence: TGTGCCAGCTCACCCCCGAGCCTAGCTTACGAGCAGTACTTC. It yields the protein CASSPPSLAYEQYF.

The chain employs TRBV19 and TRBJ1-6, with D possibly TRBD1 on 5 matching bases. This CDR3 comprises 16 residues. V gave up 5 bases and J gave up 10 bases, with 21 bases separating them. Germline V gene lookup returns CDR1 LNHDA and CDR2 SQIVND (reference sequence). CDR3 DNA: TGTGCCAGTAGTTTCGATGGGGGAGGGCGGCGGTCACCCCTCCACTTT. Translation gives CASSFDGGGRRSPLHF.

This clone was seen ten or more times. The CDR3 loop reads CASSISRGGTGELFF. The CDR3 DNA sequence: TGTGCCAGTAGTATAAGTAGGGGGGGTACCGGGGAGCTGTTTTTT. This sequence joins TRBV19 and TRBJ2-2; a possible D gene is TRBD2 (7 bases). Germline V CDR1 and CDR2: LNHDA, SQIVND (reference sequence). This CDR3 spans 15 amino acids. Trimming left V 2 bases short and J 5 bases short, with 12 bases between. Full variable domain (rest looked up from reference TRBV19 and TRBJ2-2): DGGITQSPKYLFRKEGQNVTLSCEQNLNHDAMYWYRQDPGQGLRLIYYSQIVNDFQKGDIAEGYSVSREKKESFPLTVTSAQKNPTAFYLCASSISRGGTGELFFGEGSRLTVL.

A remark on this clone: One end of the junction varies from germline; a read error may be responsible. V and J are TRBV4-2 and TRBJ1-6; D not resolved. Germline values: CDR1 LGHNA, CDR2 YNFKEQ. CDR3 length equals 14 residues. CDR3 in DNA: TGTGCCAGCAGCCGGGAGGCGGTGAATTCGCCCCTCCACTTT. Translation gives CASSREAVNSPLHF.

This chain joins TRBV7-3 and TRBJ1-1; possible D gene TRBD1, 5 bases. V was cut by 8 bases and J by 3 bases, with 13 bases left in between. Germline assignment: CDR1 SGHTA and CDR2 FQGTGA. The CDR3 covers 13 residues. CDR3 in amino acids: CASSRDYDTEAFF. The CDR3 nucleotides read TGTGCCAGCTCCAGGGATTATGACACTGAAGCTTTCTTT. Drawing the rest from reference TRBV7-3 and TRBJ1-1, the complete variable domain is GAGVSQTPSNKVTEKGKYVELRCDPISGHTALYWYRQSLGQGPEFLIYFQGTGAADDSGLPNDRFFAVRPEGSVSTLKIQRTERGDSAVYLCASSRDYDTEAFFGQGTRLTVV.

CDR3 nucleotide sequence: TGTGCCAGCAGCTTAGACCGCGGGAGAGGAGAGACCCAGTACTTC. Translated, it gives CASSLDRGRGETQYF. The rearrangement links TRBV11-3 to TRBJ2-5; 7 bases line up with TRBD2. The CDR3 is 15 amino acids. J lost 4 bases, V lost 0 bases, and 5 bases had no gene match. The germline V gene encodes CDR1 SGHNT and CDR2 YENEEA.

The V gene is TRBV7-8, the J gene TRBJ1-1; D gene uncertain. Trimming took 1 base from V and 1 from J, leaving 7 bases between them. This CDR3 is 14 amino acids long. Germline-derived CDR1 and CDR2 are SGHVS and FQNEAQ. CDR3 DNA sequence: TGTGCCAGCAGCTTAGAGCCGGGGAACACTGAAGCTTTCTTT. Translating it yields CASSLEPGNTEAFF.

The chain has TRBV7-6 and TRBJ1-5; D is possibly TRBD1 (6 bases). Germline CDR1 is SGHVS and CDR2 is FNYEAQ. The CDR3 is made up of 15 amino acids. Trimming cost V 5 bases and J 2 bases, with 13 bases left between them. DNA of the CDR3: TGTGCCAGCAGCGAAAGGGACATTGGCAATCAGCCCCAGCATTTT. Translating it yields CASSERDIGNQPQHF.

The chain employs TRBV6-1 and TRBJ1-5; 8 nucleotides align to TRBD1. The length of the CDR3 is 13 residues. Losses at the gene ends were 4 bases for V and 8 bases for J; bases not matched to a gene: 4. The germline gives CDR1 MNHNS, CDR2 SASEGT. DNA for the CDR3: TGTGCCAGCAGTGGACAGGGGTTGAAGCCCCAGCATTTT. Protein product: CASSGQGLKPQHF.

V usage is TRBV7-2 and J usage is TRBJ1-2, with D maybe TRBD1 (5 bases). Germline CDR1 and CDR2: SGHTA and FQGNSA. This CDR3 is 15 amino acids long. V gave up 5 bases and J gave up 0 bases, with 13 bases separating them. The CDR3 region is CASSPRQLANYGYTF. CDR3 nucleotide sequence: TGTGCCAGCAGCCCAAGACAGCTAGCTAACTATGGCTACACCTTC.

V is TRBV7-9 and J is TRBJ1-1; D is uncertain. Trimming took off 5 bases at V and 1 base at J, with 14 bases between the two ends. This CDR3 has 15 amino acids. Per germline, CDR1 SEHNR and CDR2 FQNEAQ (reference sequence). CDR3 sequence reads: CASSLREGPNTEAFF. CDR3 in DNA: TGTGCCAGCAGCCTCCGGGAGGGTCCGAACACTGAAGCTTTCTTT.

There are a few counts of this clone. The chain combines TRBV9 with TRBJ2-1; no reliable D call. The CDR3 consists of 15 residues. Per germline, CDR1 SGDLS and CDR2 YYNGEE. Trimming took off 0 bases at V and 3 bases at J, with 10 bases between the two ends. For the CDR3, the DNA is TGTGCCAGCAGCGTAGCCGGGTATAGCTACAATGAGCAGTTCTTC. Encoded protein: CASSVAGYSYNEQFF.

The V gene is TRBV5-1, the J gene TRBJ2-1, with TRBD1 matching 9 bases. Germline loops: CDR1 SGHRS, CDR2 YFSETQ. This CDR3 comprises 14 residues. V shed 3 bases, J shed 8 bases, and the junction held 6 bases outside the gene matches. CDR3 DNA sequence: TGCGCCAGCAGCTCGGGACAGGGTGACCATGAGCAGTTCTTC. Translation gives CASSSGQGDHEQFF.

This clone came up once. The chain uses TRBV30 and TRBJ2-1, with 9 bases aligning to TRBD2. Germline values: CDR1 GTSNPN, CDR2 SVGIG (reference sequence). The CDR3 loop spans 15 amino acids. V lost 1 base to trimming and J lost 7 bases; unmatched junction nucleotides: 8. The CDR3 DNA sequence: TGTGCCTGGAGTGGTGCTAGCGGGGTCGGTAATGAGCAGTTCTTC. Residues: CAWSGASGVGNEQFF.

The CDR3, as DNA: TGTGCCACCAGCAGAGATTGGGGGGGCGCCGGGACTGAAGCTTTCTTT. Amino acid sequence: CATSRDWGGAGTEAFF. The V call is TRBV15, the J call TRBJ1-1, with D maybe TRBD1 (6 bases). Germline V CDR1 and CDR2: LNHNV, YYDKDF (reference sequence). Trimming took off 0 bases at V and 5 bases at J, with 16 bases between the two ends. This CDR3 has 16 amino acids.

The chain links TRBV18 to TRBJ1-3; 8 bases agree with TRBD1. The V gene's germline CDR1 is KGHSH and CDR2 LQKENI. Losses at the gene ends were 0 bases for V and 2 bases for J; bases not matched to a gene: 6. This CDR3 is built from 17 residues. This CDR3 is CASSPPLLTGAGNTIYF. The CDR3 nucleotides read TGTGCCAGCTCACCACCTTTACTGACAGGGGCTGGAAACACCATATATTTT.

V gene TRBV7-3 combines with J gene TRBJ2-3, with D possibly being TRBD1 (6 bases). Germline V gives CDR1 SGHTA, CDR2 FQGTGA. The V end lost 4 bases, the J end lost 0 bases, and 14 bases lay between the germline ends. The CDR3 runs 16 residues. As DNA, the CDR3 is TGTGCCAGCAGCTCGACAGGTTTGCCTAGCACAGATACGCAGTATTTT. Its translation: CASSSTGLPSTDTQYF.